These T cell receptor beta chains were read from a single sample in a study of regulatory T cells in long-lasting Graves disease. TCRdb processed the multiplex PCR reads anew with MiXCR; each CDR3 protein has one entry. The repertoire holds 390,000 or so distinct CDR3 sequences, with roughly 24% as singletons. Sequenced material: peripheral blood mononuclear cells (PBMCs), taken when the disease was refractory, from a patient treated with antithyroid drugs. The receptors were gathered from a woman aged 35 to 49 with Graves disease. Each CDR3 is given with its conserved first and last residue. The D gene is left open where the match is weak. Size tells how often a clone was seen (once, few, many) or the class of an expanded clone, and some rows leave it out.

TRBJ1-5 | many | TRBD1 | TRBV28 | CASRTIGTGRNQPQHF | TGTGCCAGCAGAACAATCGGGACAGGGAGGAATCAGCCCCAGCATTTT
TRBJ1-6 | few | TRBD1 | TRBV28 | CASTMDREYSPLHF | TGTGCCAGCACTATGGACAGGGAGTATTCACCCCTCCACTTT
TRBJ2-5 | many | TRBD2 | TRBV27 | CASSFLGLAGGGETQYF | TGTGCCAGCAGTTTTCTCGGACTAGCGGGAGGCGGAGAGACCCAGTACTTC
TRBJ1-1 | many | - | TRBV2 | CASSRRLGNTEAFF | TGTGCCAGCTCGAGGAGGCTAGGGAACACTGAAGCTTTCTTT
TRBJ2-3 | - | TRBD2 | TRBV7-2 | CASSLWELAGADTQYF | TGTGCCAGCAGCTTATGGGAACTAGCGGGAGCAGATACGCAGTATTTT
TRBJ2-3 | - | TRBD2 | TRBV2 | CASSLTSGPADTQYF | TGTGCCAGCAGTTTGACTAGCGGGCCGGCGGATACGCAGTATTTT
TRBJ2-7 | few | - | TRBV12-3/TRBV12-4 | CASTLRRAGLSYEQYF | TGTGCCAGCACTCTCCGGCGTGCAGGGCTTTCCTACGAGCAGTACTTC
TRBJ2-2 | few | - | TRBV7-9 | CASSSVGSTGELFF | TGTGCCAGCAGCTCAGTGGGTAGCACCGGGGAGCTGTTTTTT
TRBJ2-2 | - | TRBD2 | TRBV10-3 | CAISATASGFAGELFF | TGTGCCATCAGTGCGACAGCTAGCGGATTTGCCGGGGAGCTGTTTTTT
TRBJ2-3 | - | - | TRBV28 | CASGNTQYF | TGTGCCAGCGGAAATACGCAGTATTTT
TRBJ1-2 | once | - | TRBV11-2 | CASSLIVYGDTF | TGTGCCAGCAGCTTAATAGTCTATGGCGACACCTTC
TRBJ2-1 | - | - | TRBV12-3/TRBV12-4 | CASRSLVGGWNEQFF | TGTGCCAGCAGATCTCTAGTGGGAGGATGGAATGAGCAGTTCTTC
TRBJ2-5 | many | - | TRBV2 | CASSEGRTGYQETQYF | TGTGCCAGCAGTGAAGGAAGAACAGGGTACCAAGAGACCCAGTACTTC
TRBJ1-2 | many | TRBD1 | TRBV12-5 | CASGFNLPGGVKSGYTF | TGTGCTAGTGGTTTCAACCTCCCAGGGGGCGTAAAGTCTGGCTACACCTTC
TRBJ1-1 | - | - | TRBV4-1 | CASSHWTVNTEAFF | TGCGCCAGCAGCCATTGGACGGTGAACACTGAAGCTTTCTTT
TRBJ2-7 | few | TRBD2 | TRBV20-1 | CSARESGSEQYF | TGCAGTGCTAGAGAGAGCGGGAGCGAGCAGTACTTC
TRBJ2-7 | - | - | TRBV10-3 | CAISESGRLGYEQYF | TGTGCCATCAGTGAGTCGGGCAGGTTAGGGTACGAGCAGTACTTC
TRBJ2-2 | few | TRBD2 | TRBV6-1 | CASRSSGLAVFGELFF | TGTGCCAGCAGATCCTCGGGACTAGCGGTTTTCGGGGAGCTGTTTTTT
TRBJ1-2 | many | - | TRBV6-5 | CASSFRDNYGYTF | TGTGCCAGCAGTTTCCGGGACAACTATGGCTACACCTTC
TRBJ2-7 | many | TRBD2 | TRBV6-5 | CASSYEVAGVISYEQYF | TGTGCCAGCAGTTACGAAGTAGCGGGAGTGATCTCCTACGAGCAGTACTTC
TRBJ1-5 | many | - | TRBV20-1 | CSPTRYSNQPQHF | TGCAGCCCGACACGGTATAGCAATCAGCCCCAGCATTTT
TRBJ2-7 | few | - | TRBV27 | CASSLEGDSGKYF | TGTGCCAGCAGTTTAGAAGGGGACTCCGGAAAGTACTTC
TRBJ1-4 | many | - | TRBV12-3/TRBV12-4 | CASSFQRNEKLFF | TGTGCCAGCAGTTTCCAGAGAAATGAAAAACTGTTTTTT
TRBJ1-3 | - | - | TRBV5-1 | CASSLDWTDSGNTIYF | TGCGCCAGCAGCTTGGATTGGACAGACTCTGGAAACACCATATATTTT
TRBJ1-1 | many | TRBD1 | TRBV19 | CASNPTGENTEAFF | TGTGCCAGTAATCCGACAGGGGAAAACACTGAAGCTTTCTTT
TRBJ2-7 | - | - | TRBV29-1 | CSVEEEGRPHYEQYF | TGCAGCGTTGAAGAGGAGGGGCGACCCCACTACGAGCAGTACTTC
TRBJ1-1 | few | - | TRBV28 | CASSLVGRGVTEAFF | TGTGCCAGCAGTTTAGTGGGCAGGGGTGTTACTGAAGCTTTCTTT
TRBJ2-5 | - | TRBD2 | TRBV29-1 | CSVAGTSGVQETQYF | TGCAGCGTTGCCGGGACTAGCGGGGTACAAGAGACCCAGTACTTC
TRBJ2-1 | - | - | TRBV28 | CASWTGYNEQFF | TGTGCCAGCTGGACGGGCTACAATGAGCAGTTCTTC
TRBJ2-2 | few | TRBD2 | TRBV20-1 | CSAIETSRYTGELFF | TGCAGTGCTATTGAGACTAGCAGATACACCGGGGAGCTGTTTTTT
TRBJ2-2 | few | - | TRBV9 | CASGDSGSVPPTGELFF | TGTGCCAGCGGGGACAGCGGGAGTGTCCCCCCAACCGGGGAGCTGTTTTTT
TRBJ2-7 | many | TRBD2 | TRBV7-3 | CASSLTSGPYEQYF | TGTGCCAGCAGCTTGACTAGCGGTCCCTACGAGCAGTACTTC
TRBJ2-2 | few | TRBD2 | TRBV19 | CASSPWTSGTGELFF | TGTGCCAGTAGTCCCTGGACTAGTGGGACCGGGGAGCTGTTTTTT
TRBJ2-5 | many | - | TRBV28 | CASSFSGARETQYF | TGTGCCAGCAGTTTTAGTGGGGCTCGAGAGACCCAGTACTTC
TRBJ2-7 | - | - | TRBV11-2 | CASSSLGRIEQYF | TGTGCCAGCAGCTCCTTAGGGAGGATCGAGCAGTACTTC
TRBJ2-7 | many | - | TRBV6-2/TRBV6-3 | CASSDWGDSYEQYF | TGTGCCAGCAGTGATTGGGGGGACTCCTACGAGCAGTACTTC
TRBJ1-3 | many | - | TRBV6-2/TRBV6-3 | CASSYSRFSGNTIYF | TGTGCCAGCAGTTACAGCCGGTTCTCTGGAAACACCATATATTTT
TRBJ2-7 | many | - | TRBV2 | CATGPSPYEQYF | TGTGCCACCGGTCCTTCCCCCTACGAGCAGTACTTC
TRBJ2-6 | many | - | TRBV7-9 | CASSQRASGANVLTF | TGTGCCAGCAGCCAAAGGGCTTCTGGGGCCAACGTCCTGACTTTC
TRBJ2-1 | - | - | TRBV6-5 | CASSYPLASSYNEQFF | TGTGCCAGCAGTTACCCGCTAGCTAGCTCCTACAATGAGCAGTTCTTC
TRBJ1-5 | few | - | TRBV3-1 | CASSQGLFLPQHF | TGTGCCAGCAGCCAGGGACTCTTTCTGCCCCAGCATTTT
TRBJ2-2 | few | TRBD2 | TRBV9 | CASSGVRDYNTGELFF | TGTGCCAGCAGCGGAGTCCGGGACTATAACACCGGGGAGCTGTTTTTT